Presented here are 6 T cell receptor beta chains from one specimen sequenced in a study of blood T cell repertoires in COVID-19. Here immunoSEQ multiplex PCR was the method, and the copy in TCRdb shows in-frame clones only, minus some. The table has around 500,000 clones, 80% to 90% seen once. The sequenced sample was peripheral blood. Receptors originate from a human donor in a cohort sampled during active COVID-19.

This clone was observed a single time. The chain carries TRBV11-2 and TRBJ2-2, with 7 bases fitting TRBD2. With V trimmed by 5 bases and J by 1 base, 10 bases remained unmatched. The CDR3 is 17 amino acids. Germline V gene sequence: CDR1 SGHAT, CDR2 FQNNGV. CDR3 in amino acids: CASSPSRERENTGELFF. The CDR3 DNA sequence: TGTGCCAGCAGCCCCAGTAGGGAGCGGGAGAACACCGGGGAGCTGTTTTTT.

The chain combines TRBV10-3 with TRBJ2-1, with 10 bases aligning to TRBD2. The germline gives CDR1 ENHRY, CDR2 SYGVKD. V lost 11 bases and J lost 5; bases outside the gene matches: 12. The CDR3 extends over 15 amino acids. CDR3: CASGGGLAENNEQFF. Written as DNA, the CDR3 is TGTGCCTCTGGGGGAGGACTAGCGGAAAACAATGAGCAGTTCTTC.

This clone has a handful of counts. The CDR3: CASSPQVGYGYTF. Written as DNA, the CDR3 is TGTGCCAGCAGCCCTCAGGTCGGCTATGGCTACACCTTC. The chain joins TRBV7-9 to TRBJ1-2, with D unresolved. CDR3 length: 13 residues. V shed 5 bases and J shed 4 bases, with 11 bases lying between them. Germline CDR1 SEHNR, CDR2 FQNEAQ (reference sequence).

The chain couples TRBV30 to TRBJ1-2; D gene unclear. Trimming shortened V by 4 bases and J by 8 bases, and 17 bases separated the two germline ends. Germline V CDR1 and CDR2: GTSNPN, SVGIG (reference sequence). The CDR3 consists of 13 residues. CDR3 DNA sequence: TGTGCCTGGATCACTGGACTTGGGTTGGGCTACACCTTC. The encoded protein is CAWITGLGLGYTF.

CDR3 in DNA: TGTGCCAGCAGAGTACAGGGGGCTGATGGAAACACCATATATTTT. Protein sequence: CASRVQGADGNTIYF. V is TRBV6-6 and J is TRBJ1-3; TRBD1 matches 9 bases. Germline CDR1 reads MNHNY; CDR2 reads SVGAGI (reference sequence). The CDR3 totals 15 residues. V lost 6 bases to trimming and J lost 3 bases; unmatched junction nucleotides: 6.

V is TRBV25-1 and J is TRBJ2-1; maybe TRBD2 (7 bases). This CDR3 region has 17 residues. Germline V CDR1 and CDR2: MGHDK, SYGVNS. The V end was cut by 2 bases, the J end by 0 bases, with 14 bases between. The CDR3 is CASSEPSGGGSYNEQFF. As DNA, the CDR3 is TGTGCCAGCAGTGAACCTAGCGGAGGGGGCTCCTACAATGAGCAGTTCTTC.